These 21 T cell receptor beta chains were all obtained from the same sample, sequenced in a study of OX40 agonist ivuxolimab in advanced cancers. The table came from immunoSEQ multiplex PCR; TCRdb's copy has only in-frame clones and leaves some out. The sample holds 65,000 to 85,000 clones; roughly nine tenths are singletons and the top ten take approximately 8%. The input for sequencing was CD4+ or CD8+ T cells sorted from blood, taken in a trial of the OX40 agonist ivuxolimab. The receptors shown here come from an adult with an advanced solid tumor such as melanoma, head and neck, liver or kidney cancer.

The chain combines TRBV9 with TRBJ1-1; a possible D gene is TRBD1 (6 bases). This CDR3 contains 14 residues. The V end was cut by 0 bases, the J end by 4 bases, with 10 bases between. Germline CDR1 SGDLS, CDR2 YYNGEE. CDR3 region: CASSVGGGGTEAFF. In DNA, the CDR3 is TGTGCCAGCAGCGTAGGGGGAGGGGGCACTGAAGCTTTCTTT. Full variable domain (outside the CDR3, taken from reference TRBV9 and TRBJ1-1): DSGVTQTPKHLITATGQRVTLRCSPRSGDLSVYWYQQSLDQGLQFLIQYYNGEERAKGNILERFSAQQFPDLHSELNLSSLELGDSALYFCASSVGGGGTEAFFGQGTRLTVV.

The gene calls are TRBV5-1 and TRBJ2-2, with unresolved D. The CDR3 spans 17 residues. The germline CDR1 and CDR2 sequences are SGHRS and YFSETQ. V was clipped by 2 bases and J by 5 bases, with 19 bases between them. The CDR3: CASSFFVGRPPTGELFF. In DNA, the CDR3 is TGCGCCAGCAGCTTTTTCGTCGGCAGACCTCCGACCGGGGAGCTGTTTTTT.

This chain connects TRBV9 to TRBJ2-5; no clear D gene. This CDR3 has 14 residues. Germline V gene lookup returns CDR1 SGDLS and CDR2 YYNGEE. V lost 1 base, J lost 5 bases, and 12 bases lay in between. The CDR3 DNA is TGTGCCAGCAGCGTACTCGGGTCCTCGGAGACCCAGTACTTC. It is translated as CASSVLGSSETQYF.

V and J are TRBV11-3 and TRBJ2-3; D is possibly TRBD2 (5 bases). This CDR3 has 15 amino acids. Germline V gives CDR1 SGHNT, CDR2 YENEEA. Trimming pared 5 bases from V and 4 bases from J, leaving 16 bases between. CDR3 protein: CASSLRVGVPDTQYF. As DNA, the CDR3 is TGTGCCAGCAGCCTCCGTGTCGGGGTTCCAGATACGCAGTATTTT.

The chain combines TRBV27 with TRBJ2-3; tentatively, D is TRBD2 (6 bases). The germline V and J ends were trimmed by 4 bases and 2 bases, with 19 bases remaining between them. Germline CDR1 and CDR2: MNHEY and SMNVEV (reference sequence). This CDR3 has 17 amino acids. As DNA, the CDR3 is TGTGCCAGCAGTTCCCTCGTGCCGCGGGGTTCCACAGATACGCAGTATTTT. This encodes CASSSLVPRGSTDTQYF.

The CDR3 DNA sequence: TGTGCCAGCAGCCCCGGGGGCGGTCCCTATAATTCACCCCTCCACTTT. Translating it yields CASSPGGGPYNSPLHF. J is TRBJ1-6 and V is TRBV13; possibly TRBD1 for D (6 bases). The CDR3 spans 16 residues. V was cut by 5 bases and J by 2 bases, with 13 bases left in between. Germline V CDR1 and CDR2: PRHDT, FYEKMQ (reference sequence).

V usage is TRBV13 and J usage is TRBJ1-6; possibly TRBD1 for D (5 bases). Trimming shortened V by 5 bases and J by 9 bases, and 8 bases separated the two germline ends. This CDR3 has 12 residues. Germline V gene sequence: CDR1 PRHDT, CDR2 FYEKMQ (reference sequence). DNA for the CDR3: TGTGCCAGCAGCCCCCAGGGTTCACCCCTCCACTTT. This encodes CASSPQGSPLHF.

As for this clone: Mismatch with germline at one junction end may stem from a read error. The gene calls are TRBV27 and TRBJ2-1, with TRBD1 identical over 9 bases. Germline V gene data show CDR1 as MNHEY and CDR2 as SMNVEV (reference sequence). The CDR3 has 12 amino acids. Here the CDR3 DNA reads TGTGCCAGCAGTTTAGGACAGGGGACTCTGATCTTC. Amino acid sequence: CASSLGQGTLIF.

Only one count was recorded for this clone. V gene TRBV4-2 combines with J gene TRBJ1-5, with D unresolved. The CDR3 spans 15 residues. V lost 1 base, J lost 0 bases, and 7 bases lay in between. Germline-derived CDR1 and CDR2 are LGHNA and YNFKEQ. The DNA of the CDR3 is TGTGCCAGCAGCCAAGTGGAGGATAGCAATCAGCCCCAGCATTTT. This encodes CASSQVEDSNQPQHF.

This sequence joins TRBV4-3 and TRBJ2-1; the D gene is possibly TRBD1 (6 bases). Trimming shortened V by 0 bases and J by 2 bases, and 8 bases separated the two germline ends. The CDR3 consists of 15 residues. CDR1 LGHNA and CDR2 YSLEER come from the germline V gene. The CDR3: CASSQDRGTYNEQFF. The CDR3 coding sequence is TGCGCCAGCAGCCAAGACAGGGGAACCTACAATGAGCAGTTCTTC.

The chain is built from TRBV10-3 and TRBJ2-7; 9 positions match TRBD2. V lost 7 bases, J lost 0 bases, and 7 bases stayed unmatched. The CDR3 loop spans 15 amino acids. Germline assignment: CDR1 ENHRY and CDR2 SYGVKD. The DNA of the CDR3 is TGTGCCATCAATCGCGGGGGGGAATCCTCCTACGAGCAGTACTTC. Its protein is CAINRGGESSYEQYF.

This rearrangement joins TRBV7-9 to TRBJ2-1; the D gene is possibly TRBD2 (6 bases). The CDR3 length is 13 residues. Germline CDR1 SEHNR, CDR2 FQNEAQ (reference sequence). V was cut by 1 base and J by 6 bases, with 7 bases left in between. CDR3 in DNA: TGTGCCAGCAGCTTAGTCGGGGGCAATGAGCAGTTCTTC. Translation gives CASSLVGGNEQFF.

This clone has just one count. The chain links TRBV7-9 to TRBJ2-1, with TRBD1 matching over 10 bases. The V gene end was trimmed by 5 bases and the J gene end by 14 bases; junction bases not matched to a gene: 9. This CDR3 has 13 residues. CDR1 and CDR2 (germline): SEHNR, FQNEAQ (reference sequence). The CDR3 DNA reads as TGTGCCAGCAGCGCCGGCTCGGACAGGGGGAAGTTCTTC. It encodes CASSAGSDRGKFF.

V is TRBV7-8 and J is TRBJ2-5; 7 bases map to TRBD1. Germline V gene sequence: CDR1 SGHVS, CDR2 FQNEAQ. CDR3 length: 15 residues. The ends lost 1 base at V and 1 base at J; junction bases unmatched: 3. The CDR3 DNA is TGTGCCAGCAGCTTAGGGGCAGGGGGCCAAGAGACCCAGTACTTC. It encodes CASSLGAGGQETQYF. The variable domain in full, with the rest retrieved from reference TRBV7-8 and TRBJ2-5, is GAGVSQSPRYKVAKRGQDVALRCDPISGHVSLFWYQQALGQGPEFLTYFQNEAQLDKSGLPSDRFFAERPEGSVSTLKIQRTQQEDSAVYLCASSLGAGGQETQYFGPGTRLLVL.

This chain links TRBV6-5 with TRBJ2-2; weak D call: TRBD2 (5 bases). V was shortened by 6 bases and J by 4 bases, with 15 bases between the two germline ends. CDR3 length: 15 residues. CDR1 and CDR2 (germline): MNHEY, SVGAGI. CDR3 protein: CASSTGVGFTGELFF. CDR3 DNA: TGTGCCAGCAGCACCGGGGTTGGTTTCACCGGGGAGCTGTTTTTT.

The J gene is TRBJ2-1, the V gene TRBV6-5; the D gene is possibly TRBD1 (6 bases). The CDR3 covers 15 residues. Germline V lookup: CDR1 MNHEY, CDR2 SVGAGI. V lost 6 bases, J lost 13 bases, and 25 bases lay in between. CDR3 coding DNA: TGTGCCAGCAGCCCGCAATCCTTTCCCCTAGGGGGTCAGTTCTTC. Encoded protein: CASSPQSFPLGGQFF.

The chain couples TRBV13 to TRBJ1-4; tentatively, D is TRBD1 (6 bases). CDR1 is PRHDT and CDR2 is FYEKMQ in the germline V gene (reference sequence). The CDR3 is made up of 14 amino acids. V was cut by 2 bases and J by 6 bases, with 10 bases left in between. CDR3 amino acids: CASSLSRGHEKLFF. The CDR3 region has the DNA TGTGCCAGCAGCTTATCCAGGGGACATGAAAAACTGTTTTTT.

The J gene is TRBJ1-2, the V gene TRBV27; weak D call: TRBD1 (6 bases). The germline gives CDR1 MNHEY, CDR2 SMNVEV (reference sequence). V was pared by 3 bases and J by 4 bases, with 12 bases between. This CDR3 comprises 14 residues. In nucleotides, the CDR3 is TGTGCCAGCAGTTTTGTAGCAGGGGCCTATGGCTACACCTTC. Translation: CASSFVAGAYGYTF.

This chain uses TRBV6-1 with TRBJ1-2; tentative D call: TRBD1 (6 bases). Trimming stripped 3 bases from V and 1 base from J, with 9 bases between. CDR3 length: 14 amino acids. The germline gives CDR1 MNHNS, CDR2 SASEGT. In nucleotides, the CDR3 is TGTGCCAGCAGTGACCAGGACAGTAACTATGGCTACACCTTC. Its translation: CASSDQDSNYGYTF.

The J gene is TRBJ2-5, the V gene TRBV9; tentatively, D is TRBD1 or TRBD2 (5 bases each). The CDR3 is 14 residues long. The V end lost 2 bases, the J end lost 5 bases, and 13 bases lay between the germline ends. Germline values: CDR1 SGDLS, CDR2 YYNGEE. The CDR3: CASSVSGRAETQYF. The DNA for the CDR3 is TGTGCCAGCAGCGTTTCAGGGCGGGCGGAGACCCAGTACTTC.

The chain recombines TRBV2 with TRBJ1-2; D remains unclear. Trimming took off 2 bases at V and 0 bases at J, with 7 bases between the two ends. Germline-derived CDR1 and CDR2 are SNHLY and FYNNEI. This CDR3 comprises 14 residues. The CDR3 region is CASSEYNPNYGYTF. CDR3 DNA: TGTGCCAGCAGTGAATATAACCCTAACTATGGCTACACCTTC.